The 27 T cell receptor beta chains below were found in one sample sequenced in a study of radiation and T cells in renal cell carcinoma. Regarding time point: blood 4 weeks post-SBRT, at nephrectomy. The sample's treatment: 15 Gy SBRT to primary tumor, nephrectomy 4 weeks later. The table came from immunoSEQ multiplex PCR; TCRdb's copy has only in-frame clones and leaves some out. The data contain 150,000 to 200,000 clones, about 87% of them singletons. The sample here was blood, taken from a patient whose treatment included radiotherapy and nephrectomy. The source of these receptors is a woman between 50 and 59 years old with renal cell carcinoma.

The chain employs TRBV29-1 and TRBJ2-2, with D perhaps matching TRBD2 (6 bases). Germline V lookup: CDR1 SQVTM, CDR2 ANQGSEA. The CDR3 runs to 14 residues. Trimming left V 7 bases short and J 0 bases short, with 12 bases between. DNA for the CDR3: TGCAGCGCTGGGGGGACCACGAACACCGGGGAGCTGTTTTTT. Amino acid sequence: CSAGGTTNTGELFF.

The V gene is TRBV5-1, the J gene TRBJ1-3; TRBD1 might be the D (6 bases). This CDR3 spans 16 amino acids. Trimming took off 0 bases at V and 4 bases at J, with 14 bases between the two ends. The V gene's germline CDR1 is SGHRS and CDR2 YFSETQ. Written as DNA, the CDR3 is TGCGCCAGCAGCTTGGATGGTGGAGGGACAGGAAACACCATATATTTT. As protein: CASSLDGGGTGNTIYF.

This clone appeared once. The genes are TRBV10-3 and TRBJ2-3; no clear D gene. Germline assignment: CDR1 ENHRY and CDR2 SYGVKD. This CDR3 comprises 13 residues. V was cut by 4 bases and J by 2 bases, with 7 bases left in between. CDR3 region: CAISVGFTDTQYF. CDR3 in DNA: TGTGCCATCAGTGTTGGGTTCACAGATACGCAGTATTTT.

CDR3 residues: CASTPQGARNGYTF. CDR3 in DNA: TGCGCCAGCACCCCTCAGGGGGCACGAAATGGCTACACCTTC. This chain joins TRBV5-1 and TRBJ1-2; 8 nucleotides align to TRBD1. CDR3 size: 14 residues. The J segment lost 6 bases and the V segment lost 6 bases, leaving 10 bases of the junction unmatched. Per the germline V gene, CDR1 is SGHRS and CDR2 is YFSETQ.

J is TRBJ2-1 and V is TRBV5-1, with 7 bases fitting TRBD1. CDR3 length: 14 amino acids. The ends lost 4 bases at V and 0 bases at J; junction bases unmatched: 1. Per germline, CDR1 SGHRS and CDR2 YFSETQ. The CDR3 is CASSRDSSYNEQFF. Here the CDR3 DNA reads TGCGCCAGCAGCCGGGACAGCTCCTACAATGAGCAGTTCTTC.

CDR3 in DNA: TGTGCCAGCAGCTTAGGCAGGGCTGGGGCCAACGTCCTGACTTTC. This codes for CASSLGRAGANVLTF. The chain is built from TRBV7-3 and TRBJ2-6, with D possibly TRBD1 on 5 matching bases. Germline V gene data show CDR1 as SGHTA and CDR2 as FQGTGA. Trimming cost V 2 bases and J 2 bases, with 7 bases left between them. The CDR3 is 15 amino acids.

The genes are TRBV19 and TRBJ2-2; D is unclear. Looked up from germline, CDR1 is LNHDA and CDR2 is SQIVND (reference sequence). The CDR3 has 11 amino acids. V was pared by 8 bases and J by 7 bases, with 8 bases between. The chain's CDR3 is CASLRSGELFF. The CDR3 DNA reads as TGTGCCAGTCTTCGTAGCGGGGAGCTGTTTTTT.

The genes are TRBV7-9 and TRBJ2-3; D ambiguous. Germline values: CDR1 SEHNR, CDR2 FQNEAQ (reference sequence). The V end lost 3 bases, the J end lost 6 bases, and 7 bases lay between the germline ends. The CDR3 has 12 residues. DNA of the CDR3: TGTGCCAGCAGCTTTCAGGTCGATACGCAGTATTTT. Protein: CASSFQVDTQYF.

The chain links TRBV29-1 to TRBJ2-2; tentatively, D is TRBD1 or TRBD2 (5 bases each). The germline CDR1 and CDR2 sequences are SQVTM and ANQGSEA. V lost 5 bases to trimming and J lost 3 bases, with 19 bases between them. This CDR3 is 16 amino acids long. The DNA for the CDR3 is TGCAGCGTTCGGACCTTGGGACGGATTGACACCGGGGAGCTGTTTTTT. It encodes CSVRTLGRIDTGELFF.

V usage is TRBV5-6 and J usage is TRBJ1-1; 10 bases align to TRBD1. This CDR3 has 16 amino acids. Germline V gives CDR1 SGHDT, CDR2 YYEEEE. With V trimmed by 4 bases and J by 1 base, 7 bases remained unmatched. The chain's CDR3 is CASSQIDRGPNTEAFF. DNA for the CDR3: TGTGCCAGCAGCCAAATCGACAGGGGGCCGAACACTGAAGCTTTCTTT. Supplemented by reference TRBV5-6 and TRBJ1-1, the full variable domain reads DAGVTQSPTHLIKTRGQQVTLRCSPKSGHDTVSWYQQALGQGPQFIFQYYEEEERQRGNFPDRFSGHQFPNYSSELNVNALLLGDSALYLCASSQIDRGPNTEAFFGQGTRLTVV.

V is TRBV19 and J is TRBJ2-5, with D tentatively TRBD1 (7 bases). CDR1 is LNHDA and CDR2 is SQIVND in the germline V gene (reference sequence). V was clipped by 0 bases and J by 1 base, with 12 bases between them. The CDR3 sequence is 16 residues long. The CDR3 DNA reads as TGTGCCAGTAGTATAGACGTGGAGGGGGCCCAAGAGACCCAGTACTTC. Translation gives CASSIDVEGAQETQYF.

The chain is built from TRBV2 and TRBJ2-1; 13 bases match TRBD2. This CDR3 region has 14 residues. CDR1 and CDR2 (germline): SNHLY, FYNNEI. V gave up 7 bases and J gave up 9 bases; unmatched junction bases: 6. CDR3 DNA: TGTGCCAGCAACCGACTAGCGGGGGGTACTGAGCAGTTCTTC. Its translation is CASNRLAGGTEQFF.

V gene TRBV6-1 combines with J gene TRBJ1-6; weak D call: TRBD1 (5 bases). Trimming cost V 4 bases and J 9 bases, with 16 bases left between them. Germline CDR1 reads MNHNS; CDR2 reads SASEGT. There are 15 residues in the CDR3. CDR3 nucleotides: TGTGCCAGCAGTGGGGGGGACGGGGTCGCTTCACCCCTCCACTTT. Protein product: CASSGGDGVASPLHF.

The J gene is TRBJ2-5, the V gene TRBV6-5, with D hard to call. TRBJ2-7 explains the end of the DNA better; the J call may be wrong. Germline CDR1 is MNHEY and CDR2 is SVGAGI. The CDR3 extends over 13 amino acids. The CDR3 DNA reads as TGTGCCAGCAGTTATGGTAATTCGTACGAGCAGTACTTC. Translation gives CASSYGNSYEQYF.

The chain has TRBV10-3 and TRBJ1-4; no clear D. This CDR3 region has 16 residues. From germline, CDR1 is ENHRY and CDR2 SYGVKD. Trimming left V 0 bases short and J 4 bases short, with 12 bases between. CDR3 nucleotide sequence: TGTGCCATCAGTGAGTCTATGGGTCTTAGTAATGAAAAACTGTTTTTT. This codes for CAISESMGLSNEKLFF.

V is TRBV25-1 and J is TRBJ2-1; 11 bases are shared with TRBD2. V lost 8 bases and J lost 5; bases outside the gene matches: 8. Germline CDR1 is MGHDK and CDR2 is SYGVNS. The CDR3 spans 15 residues. DNA for the CDR3: TGTGCCAGCGACCGACTAGCGGGACAGGACAATGAGCAGTTCTTC. The encoded protein is CASDRLAGQDNEQFF. The full variable domain, its missing parts supplied by reference TRBV25-1 and TRBJ2-1, is EADIYQTPRYLVIGTGKKITLECSQTMGHDKMYWYQQDPGMELHLIHYSYGVNSTEKGDLSSESTVSRIRTEHFPLTLESARPSHTSQYLCASDRLAGQDNEQFFGPGTRLTVL.

V and J are TRBV19 and TRBJ2-7; 7 positions agree with TRBD1. CDR1 is LNHDA, CDR2 SQIVND, per germline (reference sequence). Trimming at V came to 5 bases and at J to 0 bases, leaving 7 bases not matched to a gene. This CDR3 is 15 amino acids long. The CDR3 DNA reads TGTGCCAGTAGTGGTCTGGGGACAGCCTCCTACGAGCAGTACTTC. It translates to CASSGLGTASYEQYF.

The chain employs TRBV29-1 and TRBJ1-1, with TRBD1 matching 7 bases. CDR1 and CDR2 from the germline V gene are SQVTM and ANQGSEA. CDR3 length equals 12 residues. V trimming: 7 bases; J trimming: 0 bases; junction bases outside the gene matches: 2. The CDR3 loop is CSAGTVNTEAFF. The CDR3 DNA follows: TGCAGCGCCGGGACAGTGAACACTGAAGCTTTCTTT.

V and J are TRBV19 and TRBJ1-2, with D unresolved. With 5 bases removed from V and 2 bases from J, the gap between germline ends came to 18 bases. The V gene's germline CDR1 is LNHDA and CDR2 SQIVND (reference sequence). The CDR3 is made up of 16 amino acids. CDR3 coding DNA: TGTGCCAGTAGTCCCCCCACGACATATTCGAACTATGGCTACACCTTC. Residues: CASSPPTTYSNYGYTF.

V and J are TRBV18 and TRBJ2-3; D not certain. Trimming shortened V by 10 bases and J by 0 bases, and 5 bases separated the two germline ends. This CDR3 contains 11 residues. The V gene's germline CDR1 is KGHSH and CDR2 LQKENI. The CDR3 region is CATGSTDTQYF. The CDR3 DNA sequence: TGTGCCACAGGAAGCACAGATACGCAGTATTTT. The whole variable domain, remainder taken from reference TRBV18 and TRBJ2-3, is NAGVMQNPRHLVRRRGQEARLRCSPMKGHSHVYWYRQLPEEGLKFMVYLQKENIIDESGMPKERFSAEFPKEGPSILRIQQVVRGDSAAYFCATGSTDTQYFGPGTRLTVL.

This rearrangement joins TRBV2 to TRBJ1-1; no clear D. Germline-derived CDR1 and CDR2 are SNHLY and FYNNEI. CDR3 length: 11 amino acids. V was clipped by 5 bases and J by 14 bases, with 15 bases between them. CDR3 amino acids: CASSTDSVLFF. In nucleotides, the CDR3 is TGTGCCAGCAGTACCGACTCCGTTTTGTTCTTT.

The chain employs TRBV7-2 and TRBJ2-3; 9 nucleotides match TRBD2. V shed 5 bases and J 5 bases; nucleotides not matched to a gene: 8. From germline, CDR1 is SGHTA and CDR2 FQGNSA. The CDR3 spans 15 residues. Here the CDR3 DNA reads TGTGCCAGCAGCCGAGTAGCGGGGGCGGAAGATACGCAGTATTTT. This sequence encodes CASSRVAGAEDTQYF.

This chain uses TRBV11-2 with TRBJ2-5; the match to TRBD2 covers 7 bases. Germline V lookup: CDR1 SGHAT, CDR2 FQNNGV. This CDR3 region has 14 residues. Trimming removed 3 bases from V and 4 bases from J; junction bases left unmatched: 5. CDR3 DNA: TGTGCCAGCAGCTTTCCTGGCGGGGGAGAGACCCAGTACTTC. Encoded protein: CASSFPGGGETQYF.

The rearrangement joins TRBV19 to TRBJ1-2, with D hard to call. Trimming left V 7 bases short and J 0 bases short, with 18 bases between. Germline V gives CDR1 LNHDA, CDR2 SQIVND (reference sequence). This CDR3 region has 16 residues. The CDR3, as DNA: TGTGCCAGTACCCCGTCAAGGTCCGTACCTAACTATGGCTACACCTTC. This codes for CASTPSRSVPNYGYTF.

The chain recombines TRBV5-1 with TRBJ2-2, with D perhaps matching TRBD1 (7 bases). Trimming removed 4 bases at V and 4 bases at J, with 17 bases between. This CDR3 contains 16 residues. Germline V gene sequence: CDR1 SGHRS, CDR2 YFSETQ. For the CDR3, the DNA is TGCGCCAGCAGCCCCAGGGGGGCTTCGGGCACCGGGGAGCTGTTTTTT. Translation gives CASSPRGASGTGELFF.

This clone came up once. The CDR3: CASSLGTGLGDTQYF. The CDR3 DNA is TGTGCCAGCAGCTTGGGGACGGGATTAGGAGATACGCAGTATTTT. The V gene is TRBV5-6, the J gene TRBJ2-3; TRBD2 might be the D (5 bases). V gave up 0 bases and J gave up 5 bases, with 13 bases separating them. This CDR3 is 15 amino acids long. Germline V gene data show CDR1 as SGHDT and CDR2 as YYEEEE.

This chain connects TRBV19 to TRBJ1-1; D gene ambiguous. Germline assignment: CDR1 LNHDA and CDR2 SQIVND (reference sequence). The CDR3 is 12 residues long. The V and J ends lost 10 bases and 1 base respectively, with 10 bases between them. The CDR3 coding sequence is TGTGCCATCCCGAGTCGGAACACTGAAGCTTTCTTT. Amino acids: CAIPSRNTEAFF.